This T cell receptor beta chain was sequenced in a study of shared clonotypes between healthy human individuals. Study at large: For every donor, three CD4 naive, three CD4 memory, two CD8 naive and one CD8 memory plates were used. Study outcomes and limitations: Genetic and exposure-history diversity was limited by the few donors.

In regard to this clone: Its antigen is unknown.

Measured with immunoSEQ multiplex PCR; TCRdb has only the in-frame clones, and not every one. The sample consists of 2 million to 2.5 million clones, roughly 96% of them appearing once. With 0 bases removed from V and 5 bases from J, the gap between germline ends came to 21 bases. The CDR3 spans 18 residues. The origin of this receptor is a young man in good health. The rearrangement joins TRBV5-3 to TRBJ1-5, with unresolved D. TRBV5-3 is filed as an ORF, its function uncertain. Input material: naive CD4+ T cells sorted from blood. Subset noted: CD45RA+ positively selected. The CDR3 DNA is TGTGCCAGAAGCTTGGTCCCACATAATTTGGATAATTATCAGCCCCAGCATTTT. It yields the protein CARSLVPHNLDNYQPQHF.